What follows is one T cell receptor (beta chain) and its context. Its antigen is currently unknown. These data come from a study of cytomegalovirus exposure and HLA in healthy donors. Study-wide results and limits: The authors listed 164 TCR beta chains as cytomegalovirus-associated.

The donors were in the roughly 130-subject validation cohort; that cohort was separate from the approximately 670-subject first cohort. TCRdb's table, derived via immunoSEQ multiplex PCR, lists solely in-frame clones and lacks some. The table has approximately 260,000 clones, approximately 86% seen once; the top ten hold 1%. This CDR3 is 16 amino acids long. V was trimmed by 8 bases and J by 2 bases, leaving 19 bases between them. In germline, CDR1 is MNHEY, CDR2 SMNVEV (reference sequence). The V gene is TRBV27, the J gene TRBJ1-3; D possibly corresponds to TRBD1 (5 bases). The receptor was isolated from a woman younger than 30 in good health and CMV-seronegative. The sequenced sample was PBMCs. The CDR3 protein is CASGSGLPGPGNTIYF. The CDR3 region has the DNA TGTGCCAGCGGCTCGGGACTACCGGGGCCTGGAAACACCATATATTTT.